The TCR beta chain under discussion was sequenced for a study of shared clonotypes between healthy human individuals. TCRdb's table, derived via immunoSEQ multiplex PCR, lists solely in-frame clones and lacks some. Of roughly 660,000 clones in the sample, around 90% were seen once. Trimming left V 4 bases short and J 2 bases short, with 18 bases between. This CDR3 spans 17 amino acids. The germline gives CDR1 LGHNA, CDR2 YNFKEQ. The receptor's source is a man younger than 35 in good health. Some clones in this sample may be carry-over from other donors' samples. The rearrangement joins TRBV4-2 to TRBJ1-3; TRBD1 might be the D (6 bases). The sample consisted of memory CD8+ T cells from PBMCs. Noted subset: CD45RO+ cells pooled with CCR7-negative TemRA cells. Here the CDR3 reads CASSRGGWGPPGNTIYF. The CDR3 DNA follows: TGTGCCAGCAGCCGCGGGGGGTGGGGGCCCCCTGGAAACACCATATATTTT.